Sequencing of this TCR beta chain was carried out in a study of glioma-infiltrating T cells. The CDR3 covers 15 residues. The germline V and J ends were trimmed by 2 bases and 3 bases, with 13 bases remaining between them. Germline V gives CDR1 LGHNA, CDR2 YSLEER. TCR alpha and beta CDR3 regions were amplified from RNA using iRepertoire nested multiplex PCR. One entry per CDR3 protein results from TCRdb running MiXCR on the multiplex PCR reads. The sample has roughly 120,000 distinct CDR3 sequences; approximately 25% are singletons. This clonotype was recorded at least ten times. V gene TRBV4-3 combines with J gene TRBJ1-2, with unresolved D. This sequence was found in a human donor with low-grade glioma or glioblastoma, undergoing nonglioma brain surgery, or in good health (not recorded which). Sequencing used glioma tissue, nonneoplastic brain tissue, or PBMCs (not recorded which). CDR3 sequence reads: CASSQMSEGDYGYTF. The CDR3 DNA follows: TGCGCCAGCAGCCAAATGTCGGAGGGAGACTATGGCTACACCTTC.